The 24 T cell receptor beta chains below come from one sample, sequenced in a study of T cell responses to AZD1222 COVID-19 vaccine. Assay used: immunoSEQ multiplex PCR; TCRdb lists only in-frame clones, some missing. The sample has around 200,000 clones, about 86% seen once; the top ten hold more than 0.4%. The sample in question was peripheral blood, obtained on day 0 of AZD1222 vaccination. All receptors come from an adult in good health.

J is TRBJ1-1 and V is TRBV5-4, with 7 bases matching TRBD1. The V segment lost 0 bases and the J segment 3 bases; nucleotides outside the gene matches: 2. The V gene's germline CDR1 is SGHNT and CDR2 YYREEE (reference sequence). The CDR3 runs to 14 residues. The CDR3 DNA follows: TGTGCCAGCAGCTTGGGAGGGGGCGACACTGAAGCTTTCTTT. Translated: CASSLGGGDTEAFF.

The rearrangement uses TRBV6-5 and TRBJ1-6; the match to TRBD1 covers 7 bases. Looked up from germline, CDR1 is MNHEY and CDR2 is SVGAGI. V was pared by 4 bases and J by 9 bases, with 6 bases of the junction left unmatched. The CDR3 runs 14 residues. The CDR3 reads CASSSGQVVSPLHF. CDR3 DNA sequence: TGTGCCAGCAGTTCCGGACAGGTCGTTTCACCCCTCCACTTT.

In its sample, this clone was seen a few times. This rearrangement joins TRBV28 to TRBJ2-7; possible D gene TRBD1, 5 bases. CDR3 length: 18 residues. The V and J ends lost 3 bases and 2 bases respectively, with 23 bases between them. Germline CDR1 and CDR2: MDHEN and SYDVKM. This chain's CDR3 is CASSFPVVVGASTYEQYF. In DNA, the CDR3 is TGTGCCAGCAGTTTCCCCGTGGTTGTAGGGGCAAGCACCTACGAGCAGTACTTC. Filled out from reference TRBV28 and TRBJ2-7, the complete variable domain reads DVKVTQSSRYLVKRTGEKVFLECVQDMDHENMFWYRQDPGLGLRLIYFSYDVKMKEKGDIPEGYSVSREKKERFSLILESASTNQTSMYLCASSFPVVVGASTYEQYFGPGTRLTVT.

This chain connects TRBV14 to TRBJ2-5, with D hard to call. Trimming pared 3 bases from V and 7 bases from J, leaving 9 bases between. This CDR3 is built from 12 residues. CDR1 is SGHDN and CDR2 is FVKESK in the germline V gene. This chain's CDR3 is CASSQAPVTQYF. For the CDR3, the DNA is TGTGCCAGCAGCCAGGCCCCAGTGACCCAGTACTTC.

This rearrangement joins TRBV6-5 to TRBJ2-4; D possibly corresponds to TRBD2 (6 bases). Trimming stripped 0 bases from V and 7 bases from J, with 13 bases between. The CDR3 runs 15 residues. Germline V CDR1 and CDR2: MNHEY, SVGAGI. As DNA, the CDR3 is TGTGCCAGCAGTTACTCGAGGAGGGGAGGCAACATTCAGTACTTC. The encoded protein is CASSYSRRGGNIQYF.

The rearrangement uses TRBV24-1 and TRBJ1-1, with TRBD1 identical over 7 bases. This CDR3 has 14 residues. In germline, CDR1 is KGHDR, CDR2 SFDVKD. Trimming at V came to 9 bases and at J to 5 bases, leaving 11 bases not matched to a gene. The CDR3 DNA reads TGTGCCACCCGCGGACAGGCCTTAGGAACTGAAGCTTTCTTT. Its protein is CATRGQALGTEAFF.

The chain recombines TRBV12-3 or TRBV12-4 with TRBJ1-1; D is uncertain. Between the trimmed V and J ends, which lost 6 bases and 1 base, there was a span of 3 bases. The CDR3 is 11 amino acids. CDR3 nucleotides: TGTGCCAGCAGCTCGAACACTGAAGCTTTCTTT. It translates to CASSSNTEAFF.

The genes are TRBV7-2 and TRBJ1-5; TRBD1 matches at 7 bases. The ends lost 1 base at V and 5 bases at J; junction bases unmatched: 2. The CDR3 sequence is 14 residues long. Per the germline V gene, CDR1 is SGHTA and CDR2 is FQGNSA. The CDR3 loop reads CASSLVTGDQPQHF. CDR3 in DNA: TGTGCCAGCAGCTTAGTTACAGGGGATCAGCCCCAGCATTTT.

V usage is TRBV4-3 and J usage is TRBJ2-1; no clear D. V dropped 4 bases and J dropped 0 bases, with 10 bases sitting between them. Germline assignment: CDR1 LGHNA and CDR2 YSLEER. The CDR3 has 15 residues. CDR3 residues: CASSRLQSSYNEQFF. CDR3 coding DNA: TGCGCCAGCAGCCGGCTACAGAGCTCCTACAATGAGCAGTTCTTC.

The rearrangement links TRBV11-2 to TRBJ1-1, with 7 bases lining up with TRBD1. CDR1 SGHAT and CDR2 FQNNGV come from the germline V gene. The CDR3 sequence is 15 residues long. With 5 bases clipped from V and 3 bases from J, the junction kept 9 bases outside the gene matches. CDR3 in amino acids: CASSETRGLDTEAFF. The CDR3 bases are TGTGCCAGCAGCGAAACAAGGGGGCTTGACACTGAAGCTTTCTTT.

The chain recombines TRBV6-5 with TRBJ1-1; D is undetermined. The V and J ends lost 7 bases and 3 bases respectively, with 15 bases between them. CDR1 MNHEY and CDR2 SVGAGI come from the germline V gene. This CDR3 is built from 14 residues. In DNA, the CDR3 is TGTGCCAGCATTGGGGATCGTCTCGACACTGAAGCTTTCTTT. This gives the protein CASIGDRLDTEAFF.

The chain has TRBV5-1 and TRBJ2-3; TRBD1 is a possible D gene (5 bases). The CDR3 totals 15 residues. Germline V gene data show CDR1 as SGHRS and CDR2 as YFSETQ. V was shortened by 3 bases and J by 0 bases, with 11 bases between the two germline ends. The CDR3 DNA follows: TGCGCCAGCAGCTCGGACACCCGGAGCACAGATACGCAGTATTTT. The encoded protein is CASSSDTRSTDTQYF.

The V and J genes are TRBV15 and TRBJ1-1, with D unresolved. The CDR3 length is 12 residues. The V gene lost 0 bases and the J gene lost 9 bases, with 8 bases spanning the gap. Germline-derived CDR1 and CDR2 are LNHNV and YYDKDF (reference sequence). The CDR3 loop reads CATSRDQQKAFF. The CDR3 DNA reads TGTGCCACCAGCAGAGATCAGCAGAAAGCTTTCTTT. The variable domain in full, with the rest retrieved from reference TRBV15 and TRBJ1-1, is DAMVIQNPRYQVTQFGKPVTLSCSQTLNHNVMYWYQQKSSQAPKLLFHYYDKDFNNEADTPDNFQSRRPNTSFCFLDIRSPGLGDTAMYLCATSRDQQKAFFGQGTRLTVV.

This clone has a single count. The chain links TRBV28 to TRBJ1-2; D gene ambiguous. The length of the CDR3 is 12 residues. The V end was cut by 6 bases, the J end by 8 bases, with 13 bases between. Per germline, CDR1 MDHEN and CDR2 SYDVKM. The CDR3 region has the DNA TGTGCCAGCAGCTCGCGGGGTAGGGGCTACACCTTC. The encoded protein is CASSSRGRGYTF.

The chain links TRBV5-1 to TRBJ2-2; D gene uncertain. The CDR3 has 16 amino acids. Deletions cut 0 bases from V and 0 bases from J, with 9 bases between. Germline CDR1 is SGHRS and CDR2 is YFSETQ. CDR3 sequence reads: CASSLVQAANTGELFF. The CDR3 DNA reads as TGCGCCAGCAGCTTGGTGCAGGCCGCGAACACCGGGGAGCTGTTTTTT.

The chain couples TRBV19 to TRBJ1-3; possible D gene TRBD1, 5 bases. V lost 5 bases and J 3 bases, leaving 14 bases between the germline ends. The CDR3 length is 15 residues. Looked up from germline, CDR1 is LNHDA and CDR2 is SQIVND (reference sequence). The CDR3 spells CASSLLKGLGNTIYF. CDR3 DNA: TGTGCCAGTAGTCTCCTAAAGGGGCTTGGAAACACCATATATTTT.

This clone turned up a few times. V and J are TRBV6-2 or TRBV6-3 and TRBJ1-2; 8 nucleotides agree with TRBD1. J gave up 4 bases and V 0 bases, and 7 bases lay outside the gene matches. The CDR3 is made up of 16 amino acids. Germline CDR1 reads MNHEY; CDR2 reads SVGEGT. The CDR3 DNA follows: TGTGCCAGCAGTTACTCTGTGACAGGGGCTATCTATGGCTACACCTTC. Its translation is CASSYSVTGAIYGYTF.

The CDR3 region is CASARDKDQPQHF. The DNA of the CDR3 is TGTGCCAGCGCCAGGGATAAGGATCAGCCCCAGCATTTT. V is TRBV6-5 and J is TRBJ1-5, with D possibly being TRBD1 (5 bases). The germline V gene has CDR1 MNHEY and CDR2 SVGAGI. The V end was cut by 8 bases, the J end by 5 bases, with 13 bases between. This CDR3 region has 13 residues.

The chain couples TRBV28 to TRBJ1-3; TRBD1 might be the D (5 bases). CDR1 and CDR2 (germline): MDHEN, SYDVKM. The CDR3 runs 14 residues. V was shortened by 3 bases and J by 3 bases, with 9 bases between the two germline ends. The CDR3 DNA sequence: TGTGCCAGCAGTTTTCGGGGGTATGGAAACACCATATATTTT. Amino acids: CASSFRGYGNTIYF. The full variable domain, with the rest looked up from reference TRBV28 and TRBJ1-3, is DVKVTQSSRYLVKRTGEKVFLECVQDMDHENMFWYRQDPGLGLRLIYFSYDVKMKEKGDIPEGYSVSREKKERFSLILESASTNQTSMYLCASSFRGYGNTIYFGEGSWLTVV.

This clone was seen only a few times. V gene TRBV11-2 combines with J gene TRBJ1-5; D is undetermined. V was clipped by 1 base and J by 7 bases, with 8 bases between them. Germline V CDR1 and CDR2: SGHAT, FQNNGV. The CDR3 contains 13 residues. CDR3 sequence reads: CASSLAVAQPQHF. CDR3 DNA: TGTGCCAGCAGCTTAGCGGTAGCACAGCCCCAGCATTTT. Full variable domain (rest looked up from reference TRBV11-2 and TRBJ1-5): EAGVAQSPRYKIIEKRQSVAFWCNPISGHATLYWYQQILGQGPKLLIQFQNNGVVDDSQLPKDRFSAERLKGVDSTLKIQPAKLEDSAVYLCASSLAVAQPQHFGDGTRLSIL.

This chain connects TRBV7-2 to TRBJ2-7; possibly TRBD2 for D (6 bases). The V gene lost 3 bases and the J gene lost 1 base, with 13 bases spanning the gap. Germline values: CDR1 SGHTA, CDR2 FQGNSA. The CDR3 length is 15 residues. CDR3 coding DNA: TGTGCCAGCAGCTTGGACCTAGCGCCTTCCTACGAGCAGTACTTC. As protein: CASSLDLAPSYEQYF.

Written as DNA, the CDR3 is TGTGCCAGCAGTTATCAGGGGGCTCAGCCCCAGCATTTT. Translation gives CASSYQGAQPQHF. The J gene is TRBJ1-5, the V gene TRBV12-3 or TRBV12-4; 8 bases fit TRBD1. The CDR3 length is 13 residues. Losses at the gene ends were 4 bases for V and 6 bases for J; bases not matched to a gene: 2.

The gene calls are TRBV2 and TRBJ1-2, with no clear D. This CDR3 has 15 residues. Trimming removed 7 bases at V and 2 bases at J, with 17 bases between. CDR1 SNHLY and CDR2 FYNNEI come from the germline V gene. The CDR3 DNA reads TGTGCCAGCACCGAGGGCGGTGCAGGAAACTATGGCTACACCTTC. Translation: CASTEGGAGNYGYTF. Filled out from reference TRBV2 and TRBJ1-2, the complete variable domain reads EPEVTQTPSHQVTQMGQEVILRCVPISNHLYFYWYRQILGQKVEFLVSFYNNEISEKSEIFDDQFSVERPDGSNFTLKIRSTKLEDSAMYFCASTEGGAGNYGYTFGSGTRLTVV.

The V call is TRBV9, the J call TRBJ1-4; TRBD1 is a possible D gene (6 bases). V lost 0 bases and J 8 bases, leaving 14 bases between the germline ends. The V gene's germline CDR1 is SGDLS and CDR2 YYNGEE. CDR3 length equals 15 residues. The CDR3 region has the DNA TGTGCCAGCAGCGTAGCATCAGGGGCTTGGGAAAAACTGTTTTTT. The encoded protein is CASSVASGAWEKLFF.